This T cell receptor beta chain comes out of a study of metastatic and nonmetastatic thyroid tumors. Thyroid surgery took place with no prior treatment in any patient. Comments on this clone: The antigen is unknown.

As originally analysed: Building a distant-metastasis classifier for papillary thyroid cancer drew on CDR3 differences across clinicopathological groups. MiXCR was used by TCRdb to re-call the PCR reads. The V and J calls reflect TCRdb's pipeline rather than the authors' work. This sample carries 15,000 to 20,000 clones, around 23% of them seen once, and the ten largest clones take 15% to 17%. General observations from the study: Patients with malignant thyroid tumors reportedly had significantly higher TCR beta diversity than those with benign nodules, in blood and tumor.

This CDR3 has 13 amino acids. CDR1 is MNHEY, CDR2 SMNVEV, per germline (reference sequence). The V gene lost 6 bases and the J gene lost 0 bases, with 9 bases spanning the gap. The source of this sequence is a female donor with papillary thyroid cancer or a benign thyroid nodule (not recorded which). Some clones in this sample may be carry-over from other donors' samples. The J gene is TRBJ2-7, the V gene TRBV27, with D possibly matching TRBD1 (6 bases). Sequenced input: adjacent normal tissue. The CDR3 spells CASRRTASYEQYF. The CDR3, as DNA: TGTGCCAGCAGGAGGACAGCCTCCTACGAGCAGTACTTC.